The 27 T cell receptor beta chains reported below all come from one sample, sequenced in a study of human thymus T cells. This table comes from immunoSEQ multiplex PCR, and its TCRdb copy is limited to in-frame clones, with some not included. The table lists tens of thousands of clones, about 93% of them singletons. Sequenced input: blood. The receptors come from a boy under three years old with a congenital heart defect but otherwise immunologically healthy.

This clone was counted a single time. This sequence joins TRBV10-2 and TRBJ2-2; TRBD2 is a possible D gene (5 bases). The V end was cut by 5 bases, the J end by 5 bases, with 12 bases between. This CDR3 contains 14 residues. The germline gives CDR1 WSHSY, CDR2 SAAADI. The CDR3: CASSLGGWTGELFF. The CDR3 DNA reads TGCGCCAGCAGTCTAGGCGGGTGGACCGGGGAGCTGTTTTTT.

The CDR3 region has the DNA TGTGCCAGCAGTGAGGGACTAGCGGGATCGCGAGATACGCAGTATTTT. Amino acids: CASSEGLAGSRDTQYF. The chain links TRBV25-1 to TRBJ2-3; TRBD2 agrees at 13 bases. CDR3 length: 16 residues. V dropped 3 bases and J dropped 5; count of bases not matched to a gene: 5. Germline values: CDR1 MGHDK, CDR2 SYGVNS.

The gene calls are TRBV5-1 and TRBJ2-7; D tentatively reads TRBD1 or TRBD2 (5 bases each). The CDR3 length is 14 residues. V was shortened by 5 bases and J by 0 bases, with 12 bases between the two germline ends. Germline V gives CDR1 SGHRS, CDR2 YFSETQ. DNA of the CDR3: TGCGCCAGCAGGCAAGGGACGGGCTCCTACGAGCAGTACTTC. Encoded protein: CASRQGTGSYEQYF.

The chain has TRBV11-2 and TRBJ2-1; possibly TRBD1 or TRBD2 for D (7 bases each). The CDR3 covers 15 residues. Deletions cut 3 bases from V and 9 bases from J, with 18 bases between. CDR1 and CDR2 from the germline V gene are SGHAT and FQNNGV. The CDR3: CASSFSETGRGEQFF. Written as DNA, the CDR3 is TGTGCCAGCAGCTTTTCCGAGACAGGGAGGGGTGAGCAGTTCTTC.

This rearrangement joins TRBV7-9 to TRBJ1-1, with TRBD1 matching 9 bases. V lost 4 bases and J lost 5; bases outside the gene matches: 2. CDR1 is SEHNR and CDR2 is FQNEAQ in the germline V gene (reference sequence). The length of the CDR3 is 13 residues. The CDR3 DNA is TGTGCCAGCAGCTCGGACAGGGGAACTGAAGCTTTCTTT. This encodes CASSSDRGTEAFF.

The chain links TRBV9 to TRBJ2-7; TRBD1 aligns across 7 bases. The V and J ends lost 0 bases and 7 bases, in that order; junction bases with no gene match: 7. The CDR3 spans 14 residues. Germline V gene lookup returns CDR1 SGDLS and CDR2 YYNGEE. The CDR3 is CASSVGGGRDEQYF. Here the CDR3 DNA reads TGTGCCAGCAGCGTAGGAGGGGGCCGGGATGAGCAGTACTTC. The full variable domain, completed using reference TRBV9 and TRBJ2-7, is DSGVTQTPKHLITATGQRVTLRCSPRSGDLSVYWYQQSLDQGLQFLIQYYNGEERAKGNILERFSAQQFPDLHSELNLSSLELGDSALYFCASSVGGGRDEQYFGPGTRLTVT.

V gene TRBV4-1 combines with J gene TRBJ2-1; TRBD2 matches at 8 bases. The J segment lost 6 bases and the V segment lost 2 bases, leaving 6 bases of the junction unmatched. The CDR3 consists of 15 residues. The germline V gene encodes CDR1 MGHRA and CDR2 YSYEKL. The CDR3 DNA sequence: TGCGCCAGCAGCCAAATCGCGGGGGGTGCCAATGAGCAGTTCTTC. Translated: CASSQIAGGANEQFF.

V is TRBV28 and J is TRBJ1-2, with 8 bases lining up with TRBD1. Germline trimming cut 7 bases from V and 5 bases from J; bases unmatched to any gene: 15. The length of the CDR3 is 16 residues. Per germline, CDR1 MDHEN and CDR2 SYDVKM. The CDR3 DNA reads as TGTGCCAGCAACCTCCGGGGGCAGGGGGCTCTATATGGCTACACCTTC. Residues: CASNLRGQGALYGYTF.

The chain recombines TRBV7-2 with TRBJ2-3; 7 nucleotides agree with TRBD2. This CDR3 is built from 16 residues. Germline CDR1 SGHTA, CDR2 FQGNSA. J lost 0 bases, V lost 1 base, and 4 bases had no gene match. The CDR3 loop is CASSLGVAGSTDTQYF. The DNA for the CDR3 is TGTGCCAGCAGCTTAGGAGTAGCGGGTAGCACAGATACGCAGTATTTT.

The rearrangement joins TRBV5-1 to TRBJ2-2, with D possibly TRBD1 on 6 matching bases. There are 16 residues in the CDR3. V was clipped by 2 bases and J by 2 bases, with 13 bases between them. Germline V CDR1 and CDR2: SGHRS, YFSETQ. CDR3 sequence (DNA): TGCGCCAGCAGCTTCCTCCAGGGGAAAAACACCGGGGAGCTGTTTTTT. Protein sequence: CASSFLQGKNTGELFF.

This clone is a singleton in its sample. The chain recombines TRBV11-3 with TRBJ2-7, with D hard to call. This CDR3 region has 11 residues. The germline CDR1 and CDR2 sequences are SGHNT and YENEEA. V was cut by 3 bases and J by 2 bases, with 2 bases left in between. CDR3 region: CASSLAYEQYF. As DNA, the CDR3 is TGTGCCAGCAGCTTGGCCTACGAGCAGTACTTC.

This clone was observed once. This sequence joins TRBV2 and TRBJ2-3; D remains unclear. The CDR3 loop spans 13 amino acids. Trimming took off 0 bases at V and 10 bases at J, with 11 bases between the two ends. Germline CDR1 SNHLY, CDR2 FYNNEI. CDR3 nucleotide sequence: TGTGCCAGCAGTGAAGCGTTCCGCCGGGCGCAGTATTTT. Amino acids: CASSEAFRRAQYF.

J is TRBJ1-6 and V is TRBV4-3; weak D call: TRBD1 (6 bases). Germline V gene data show CDR1 as LGHNA and CDR2 as YSLEER. CDR3 length equals 15 residues. V shed 0 bases and J shed 8 bases, with 11 bases lying between them. This chain's CDR3 is CASSQDGTNHSPLHF. In nucleotides, the CDR3 is TGCGCCAGCAGCCAAGACGGGACAAATCATTCACCCCTCCACTTT.

V gene TRBV9 combines with J gene TRBJ1-1, with D tentatively TRBD1 (6 bases). The CDR3 length is 15 residues. Trimming left V 0 bases short and J 0 bases short, with 9 bases between. Germline values: CDR1 SGDLS, CDR2 YYNGEE. The CDR3 here is CASSVVQGLNTEAFF. The CDR3 coding sequence is TGTGCCAGCAGCGTAGTTCAGGGGCTGAACACTGAAGCTTTCTTT.

V usage is TRBV7-2 and J usage is TRBJ2-7; D possibly corresponds to TRBD2 (5 bases). Germline assignment: CDR1 SGHTA and CDR2 FQGNSA. The V end was cut by 1 base, the J end by 3 bases, with 13 bases between. The CDR3 is 15 amino acids. CDR3 region: CASSLVWTPFYEQYF. DNA of the CDR3: TGTGCCAGCAGCTTAGTGTGGACTCCATTCTACGAGCAGTACTTC.

This rearrangement joins TRBV19 to TRBJ2-1; tentatively, D is TRBD1 or TRBD2 (5 bases each). Germline-derived CDR1 and CDR2 are LNHDA and SQIVND (reference sequence). This CDR3 has 16 residues. V lost 1 base, J lost 3 bases, and 13 bases lay in between. The CDR3 protein is CASSIGSGRFYNEQFF. The CDR3 region has the DNA TGTGCCAGTAGTATAGGGTCGGGGCGCTTCTACAATGAGCAGTTCTTC.

The rearrangement links TRBV5-6 to TRBJ1-3; 8 bases line up with TRBD1. CDR3 length: 13 residues. Germline lookup yields CDR1 SGHDT and CDR2 YYEEEE. After removal of 0 bases from V and 7 bases from J, the junction contained 0 bases not matched to a gene. CDR3 sequence: CASSLGQGNTIYF. CDR3 nucleotides: TGTGCCAGCAGCTTGGGACAGGGGAACACCATATATTTT. Combining the CDR3 with reference TRBV5-6 and TRBJ1-3 gives the whole variable domain DAGVTQSPTHLIKTRGQQVTLRCSPKSGHDTVSWYQQALGQGPQFIFQYYEEEERQRGNFPDRFSGHQFPNYSSELNVNALLLGDSALYLCASSLGQGNTIYFGEGSWLTVV.

This rearrangement joins TRBV4-3 to TRBJ2-3, with TRBD2 matching over 15 bases. Germline V gene data show CDR1 as LGHNA and CDR2 as YSLEER. Trimming at V came to 4 bases and at J to 1 base, leaving 6 bases not matched to a gene. CDR3 length: 18 residues. CDR3 sequence: CASSLGLAGGPGTDTQYF. CDR3 nucleotides: TGCGCCAGCAGCCTCGGACTAGCGGGGGGGCCGGGCACAGATACGCAGTATTTT.

The V gene is TRBV11-2, the J gene TRBJ2-7; no firm D call. The CDR3 covers 13 residues. CDR1 and CDR2 from the germline V gene are SGHAT and FQNNGV. V lost 3 bases and J 2 bases, leaving 8 bases between the germline ends. CDR3 in amino acids: CASSLRQTYEQYF. CDR3 DNA sequence: TGTGCCAGCAGCTTGCGGCAGACCTACGAGCAGTACTTC.

This clone was observed a single time. V usage is TRBV27 and J usage is TRBJ1-1, with D uncertain. The CDR3 runs 12 residues. Germline CDR1 is MNHEY and CDR2 is SMNVEV (reference sequence). Trimming stripped 5 bases from V and 6 bases from J, with 10 bases between. In nucleotides, the CDR3 is TGTGCCAGCAGTCTGTGGCAGCCTGAAGCTTTCTTT. Protein: CASSLWQPEAFF.

The rearrangement links TRBV9 to TRBJ2-1; 10 bases are a match to TRBD2. Germline V CDR1 and CDR2: SGDLS, YYNGEE. The CDR3 totals 16 residues. J was trimmed by 10 bases and V by 4 bases; bases with no gene match: 14. The CDR3 bases are TGTGCCAGCAGCCCCCACCTCGCAGCGGGGGGGCTAGAGCAGTTCTTC. Its translation: CASSPHLAAGGLEQFF.

The rearrangement uses TRBV20-1 and TRBJ2-7; D is ambiguous. CDR3 length: 10 amino acids. Trimming removed 7 bases from V and 3 bases from J, with 7 bases in between. The germline V gene encodes CDR1 DFQATT and CDR2 SNEGSKA (reference sequence). For the CDR3, the DNA is TGCAGTGACCCGCTCTACGAGCAGTACTTC. Protein: CSDPLYEQYF.

This clone was seen a single time. The CDR3: CASSLRQGAYNEQFF. The DNA for the CDR3 is TGTGCCAGCAGTCTACGACAGGGGGCGTACAATGAGCAGTTCTTC. The chain carries TRBV7-9 and TRBJ2-1; TRBD1 aligns across 10 bases. V shed 6 bases and J 4 bases; nucleotides not matched to a gene: 6. The CDR3 runs to 15 residues. In germline, CDR1 is SEHNR, CDR2 FQNEAQ (reference sequence).

The rearrangement uses TRBV5-1 and TRBJ2-3; tentatively, D is TRBD2 (6 bases). The CDR3 contains 15 residues. V gave up 7 bases and J gave up 6 bases, with 21 bases separating them. The V gene's germline CDR1 is SGHRS and CDR2 YFSETQ. The CDR3 coding sequence is TGCGCCAGCTGGGGCCGGGAGAACCGCGCGGATACGCAGTATTTT. This sequence encodes CASWGRENRADTQYF. The complete variable domain, with remaining parts taken from reference TRBV5-1 and TRBJ2-3, reads KAGVTQTPRYLIKTRGQQVTLSCSPISGHRSVSWYQQTPGQGLQFLFEYFSETQRNKGNFPGRFSGRQFSNSRSEMNVSTLELGDSALYLCASWGRENRADTQYFGPGTRLTVL.

The chain is built from TRBV28 and TRBJ2-1, with a possible D match to TRBD2 (6 bases). Trimming removed 1 base from V and 3 bases from J, with 19 bases in between. Germline-derived CDR1 and CDR2 are MDHEN and SYDVKM. The CDR3 spans 18 residues. CDR3 nucleotides: TGTGCCAGCAGTTTATTCGCTGATGGGGGAGGAGGCTACAATGAGCAGTTCTTC. Encoded protein: CASSLFADGGGGYNEQFF.

The V and J genes are TRBV10-1 and TRBJ1-1; D gene unclear. Germline V lookup: CDR1 WNHNN, CDR2 SYGVQD (reference sequence). V lost 11 bases and J 0 bases, leaving 7 bases between the germline ends. This CDR3 has 11 residues. CDR3: CAGLLNTEAFF. The CDR3 coding sequence is TGCGCCGGCCTCCTGAACACTGAAGCTTTCTTT.

The chain combines TRBV11-1 with TRBJ2-5; D unresolved. The germline gives CDR1 SGHAT, CDR2 FQDESV (reference sequence). The CDR3 sequence is 14 residues long. Trimming took off 1 base at V and 2 bases at J, with 8 bases between the two ends. CDR3 sequence (DNA): TGTGCCAGCAGCTTAGGGCCCCAGCAAGAGACCCAGTACTTC. It yields the protein CASSLGPQQETQYF.